This T cell receptor beta chain was recorded in a study of long-term antiretroviral therapy in people with HIV. Study outcomes and limitations: Post-ART samples showed increased diversity that remained below transplant donor control levels. CDR3 lengths in HIV samples spanned a narrower range than controls.

Running of the v3.0 immunoSEQ assay took place at survey level. Using immunoSEQ multiplex PCR, the repertoire was profiled, and TCRdb retains in-frame clones only, with some absent. The table includes 26,000 or so clones, roughly 87% detected once. Concerning this clone: What it recognizes is unknown.

This TCR came from a man between 45 and 60 years old with HIV. Sequences were derived from unsorted PBMCs, sampled 2 years after starting antiretroviral therapy.

Written as DNA, the CDR3 is TGCGCCAGCAGTGGGTGGGCAGACTACACCGGGGAGCTGTTTTTT. It yields the protein CASSGWADYTGELFF. The chain is built from TRBV10-2 and TRBJ2-2; no definite D call. The CDR3 runs to 15 residues. The germline CDR1 and CDR2 sequences are WSHSY and SAAADI. Trimming stripped 4 bases from V and 3 bases from J, with 12 bases between.